The entry below gives a single T cell receptor beta chain sequence along with its context. Germline CDR1 reads MNHEY; CDR2 reads SMNVEV (reference sequence). This CDR3 region has 16 residues. The trim removed 6 bases at V and 5 bases at J, leaving 9 bases unmatched. Samples each had at least 5 micrograms of total RNA extracted. This specimen comes from a study of blood T cells in healthy people across ages. PCR was performed a second time for about 7 to 12 cycles using a sample-barcoded 5' primer and a J-beta primer mix. MiXCR, run by TCRdb on the 5' RACE reads, gives a single entry per CDR3 protein. The sample shows about 670,000 distinct CDR3 sequences, roughly half of them seen only once.

Sequenced material: blood. The sequence derives from a woman of 80 years or more in good health. The genes are TRBV27 and TRBJ2-2, with TRBD2 matching over 10 bases. The CDR3 loop is CASSFRSGRVTGELFF. The CDR3 DNA sequence: TGTGCCAGCAGCTTTCGGAGCGGGAGGGTAACCGGGGAGCTGTTTTTT.